The entry that follows covers one T cell receptor (beta chain) sequence. Looked up from germline, CDR1 is LGHNA and CDR2 is YNFKEQ. V was trimmed by 0 bases and J by 11 bases, leaving 17 bases between them. The CDR3 spans 15 residues. The data belong to a study of blood T cell repertoires in COVID-19. Source study methods: Quantification of nucleated cells was approximated via reference gene primer amplification. Only in-frame clones appear in the TCRdb table, and some are missing; sequencing was by immunoSEQ multiplex PCR. Clone size and V and J calls were adopted from that table, with D and trimming inferred from the DNA. The sample yields fewer than 250,000 clones, 80% seen once.

V is TRBV4-2 and J is TRBJ1-3; D might be TRBD1 (6 bases). Material for sequencing was peripheral blood. The receptor's source is a man in his sixties with acute or convalescent COVID-19. The CDR3 spells CASSQERGTIFPIYF. The DNA for the CDR3 is TGTGCCAGCAGCCAAGAAAGGGGGACAATTTTTCCCATATATTTT.